This TCR beta chain was sequenced during a study of PD-1 blockade in classical Hodgkin lymphoma. Regarding the study as a whole: At C4D1, TCR diversity had climbed significantly for CD4+ cells, though not for CD8+ cells. Prior to therapy, complete responders displayed diversity much like that of newly diagnosed patients.

Brentuximab vedotin exposure varied among the patients, all of whom had relapsed after autologous stem cell transplantation. Clones were read by immunoSEQ multiplex PCR, and TCRdb kept only the in-frame ones, dropping some. The sample consists of about 54,000 clones, under 95% of them appearing once. V was trimmed by 5 bases and J by 2 bases, leaving 8 bases between them. The CDR3 extends over 13 amino acids. The germline V gene has CDR1 SGHTA and CDR2 FQGTGA. A note on this clone: Its specificity is unknown.

The sample in question was peripheral blood mononuclear cells (PBMCs), obtained before the second cycle of nivolumab. The J gene is TRBJ2-3, the V gene TRBV7-3, with D uncertain. This sequence was found in a human donor with classical Hodgkin lymphoma. The CDR3, as DNA: TGTGCCAGCAGCCCACCACTCACAGATACGCAGTATTTT. This sequence encodes CASSPPLTDTQYF.